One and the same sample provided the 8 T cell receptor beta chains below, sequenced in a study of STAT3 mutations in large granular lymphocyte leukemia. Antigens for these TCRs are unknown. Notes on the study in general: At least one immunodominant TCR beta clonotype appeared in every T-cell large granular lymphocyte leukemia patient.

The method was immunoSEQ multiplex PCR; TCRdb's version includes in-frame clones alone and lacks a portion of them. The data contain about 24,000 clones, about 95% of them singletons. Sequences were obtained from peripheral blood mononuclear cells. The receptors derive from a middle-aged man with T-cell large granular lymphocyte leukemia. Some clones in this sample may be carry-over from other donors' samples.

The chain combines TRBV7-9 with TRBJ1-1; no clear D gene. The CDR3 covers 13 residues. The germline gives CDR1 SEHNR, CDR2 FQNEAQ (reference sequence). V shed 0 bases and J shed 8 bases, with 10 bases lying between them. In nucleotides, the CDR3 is TGTGCCAGCAGCTTAGCCGCGGAGCTCGAAGCTTTCTTT. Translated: CASSLAAELEAFF.

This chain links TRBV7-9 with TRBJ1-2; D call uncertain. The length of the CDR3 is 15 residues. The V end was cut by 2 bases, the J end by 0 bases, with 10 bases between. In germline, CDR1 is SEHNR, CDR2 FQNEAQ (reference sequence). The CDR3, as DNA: TGTGCCAGCAGCTTACTTTACAGCTCTAACTATGGCTACACCTTC. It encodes CASSLLYSSNYGYTF. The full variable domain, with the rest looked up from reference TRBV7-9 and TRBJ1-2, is DTGVSQNPRHKITKRGQNVTFRCDPISEHNRLYWYRQTLGQGPEFLTYFQNEAQLEKSRLLSDRFSAERPKGSFSTLEIQRTEQGDSAMYLCASSLLYSSNYGYTFGSGTRLTVV.

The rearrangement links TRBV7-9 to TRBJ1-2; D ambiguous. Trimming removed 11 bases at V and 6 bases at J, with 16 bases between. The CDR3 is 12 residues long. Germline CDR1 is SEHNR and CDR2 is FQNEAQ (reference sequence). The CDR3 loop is CAGLIGPNGYTF. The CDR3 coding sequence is TGTGCCGGCCTTATCGGACCCAATGGCTACACCTTC.

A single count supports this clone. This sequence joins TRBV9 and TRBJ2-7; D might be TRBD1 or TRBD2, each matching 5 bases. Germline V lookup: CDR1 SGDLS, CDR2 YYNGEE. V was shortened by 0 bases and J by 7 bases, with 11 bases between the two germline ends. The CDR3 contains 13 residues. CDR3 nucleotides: TGTGCCAGCAGCGTAGGGTTGGGGGAAGAGCAGTACTTC. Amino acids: CASSVGLGEEQYF.

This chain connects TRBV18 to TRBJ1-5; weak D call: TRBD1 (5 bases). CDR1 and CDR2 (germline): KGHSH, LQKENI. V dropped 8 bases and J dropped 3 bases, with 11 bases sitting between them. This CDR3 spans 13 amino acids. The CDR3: CASRAGPNQPQHF. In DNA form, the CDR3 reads TGTGCCAGCCGAGCAGGGCCCAATCAGCCCCAGCATTTT.

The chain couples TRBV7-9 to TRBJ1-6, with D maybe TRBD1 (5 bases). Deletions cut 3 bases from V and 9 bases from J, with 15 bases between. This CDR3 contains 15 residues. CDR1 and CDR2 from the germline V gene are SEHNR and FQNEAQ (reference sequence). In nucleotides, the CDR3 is TGTGCCAGCAGCTTCGGCGGGGACGGCGGTTCACCCCTCCACTTT. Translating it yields CASSFGGDGGSPLHF.

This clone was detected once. The CDR3 DNA follows: TGTGCCAGCAGCTTGACAGGGTGGAATGAGCAGTTCTTC. Protein product: CASSLTGWNEQFF. V usage is TRBV7-6 and J usage is TRBJ2-1; 7 nucleotides match TRBD1. V lost 3 bases to trimming and J lost 7 bases; unmatched junction nucleotides: 3. The CDR3 is 13 residues long. Germline lookup yields CDR1 SGHVS and CDR2 FNYEAQ.

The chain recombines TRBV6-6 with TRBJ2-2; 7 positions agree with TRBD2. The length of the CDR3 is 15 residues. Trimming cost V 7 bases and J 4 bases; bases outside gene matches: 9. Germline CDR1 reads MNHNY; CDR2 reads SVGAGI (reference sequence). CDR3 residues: CASTTRGEGTGELFF. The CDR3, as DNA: TGTGCCAGCACTACCCGAGGGGAGGGCACCGGGGAGCTGTTTTTT.